This entry is about one TCR beta chain. Its antigen is currently unknown. In the same sample, other DNA sequences code for this CDR3. Genomic DNA of unsorted samples came from 90 million to 95 million PBMCs. The sample comes from a study of shared clonotypes between healthy human individuals. Study results and limitations: An anticipated effect of sequencing depth on clonotype sharing among donors was recognized.

Genomic DNA per cell subset filled all wells of several immunoSEQ plates. Sequencing used immunoSEQ multiplex PCR; TCRdb keeps in-frame clones, though not all of them. The repertoire holds fewer than 650,000 clones, with 70% to 80% as singletons. The CDR3 length is 12 residues. Per germline, CDR1 GTSNPN and CDR2 SVGIG (reference sequence). Trimming removed 0 bases at V and 8 bases at J, with 10 bases between. The rearrangement links TRBV30 to TRBJ1-2; the D gene is possibly TRBD1 (6 bases). The sequenced material came from PBMCs. This TCR was sampled from a woman aged 40 to 50 in good health. Some clones in this sample may be carry-over from other donors' samples. CDR3 protein: CAWSVRDRGYTF. As DNA, the CDR3 is TGTGCCTGGAGTGTACGAGACAGGGGCTACACCTTC.